The TCR beta chain under discussion was sequenced for a study of T cell changes during pregnancy in multiple sclerosis. The repertoire was sequenced with immunoSEQ multiplex PCR; TCRdb's copy has only in-frame clones and lacks some. The sample carries 90,000 to 150,000 clones, roughly 92% recorded once. The material sequenced was peripheral blood, taken before pregnancy. The receptor was derived from a female donor with multiple sclerosis, enrolled in a pregnancy study.

In nucleotides, the CDR3 is TGTGCCAGCAGCTTAGCTAGCGGGGGGGAGGAGCAGTTCTTC. It encodes CASSLASGGEEQFF. V is TRBV13 and J is TRBJ2-1; TRBD2 matches 12 bases. From germline, CDR1 is PRHDT and CDR2 FYEKMQ (reference sequence). CDR3 length equals 14 residues. V trimming: 1 base; J trimming: 10 bases; junction bases outside the gene matches: 2.